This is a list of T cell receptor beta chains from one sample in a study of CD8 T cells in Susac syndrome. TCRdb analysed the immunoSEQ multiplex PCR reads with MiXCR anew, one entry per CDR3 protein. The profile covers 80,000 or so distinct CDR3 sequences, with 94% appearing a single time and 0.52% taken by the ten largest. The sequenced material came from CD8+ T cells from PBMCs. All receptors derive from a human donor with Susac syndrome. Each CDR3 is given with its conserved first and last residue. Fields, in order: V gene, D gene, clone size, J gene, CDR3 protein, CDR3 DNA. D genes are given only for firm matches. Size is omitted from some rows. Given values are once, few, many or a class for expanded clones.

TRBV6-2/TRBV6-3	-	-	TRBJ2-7	CASSPNGQHYEQYF	TGTGCCAGCAGCCCCAACGGCCAGCACTACGAGCAGTACTTC
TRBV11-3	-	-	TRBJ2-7	CASSLGGGGQYF	TGTGCCAGCAGCTTAGGTGGAGGTGGGCAGTACTTC
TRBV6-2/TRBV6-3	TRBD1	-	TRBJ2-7	CASSYPRQGIYEQYF	TGTGCCAGCAGTTATCCTCGACAGGGAATCTACGAGCAGTACTTC
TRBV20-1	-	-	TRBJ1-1	CSARTGRAPEAFF	TGCAGTGCTAGAACCGGGCGGGCCCCTGAAGCTTTCTTT
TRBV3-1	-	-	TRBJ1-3	CASSQDGYSGNTIYF	TGTGCCAGCAGCCAAGATGGGTACTCTGGAAACACCATATATTTT
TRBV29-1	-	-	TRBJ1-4	CSVGSAPEKLFF	TGCAGCGTTGGTTCAGCACCTGAAAAACTGTTTTTT
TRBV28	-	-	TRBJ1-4	CASSNREYNEKLFF	TGTGCCAGCAGTAACCGGGAATATAATGAAAAACTGTTTTTT
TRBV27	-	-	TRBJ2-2	CASSSPGTKSGELFF	TGTGCCAGCAGTTCACCCGGGACGAAATCCGGGGAGCTGTTTTTT
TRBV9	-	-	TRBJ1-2	CASSGWKGYTF	TGTGCCAGCAGCGGATGGAAGGGCTACACCTTC
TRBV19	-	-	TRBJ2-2	CATSWGLTNTGELFF	TGTGCCACGTCGTGGGGACTGACGAACACCGGGGAGCTGTTTTTT
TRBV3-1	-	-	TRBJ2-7	CASSQLSYEQYF	TGTGCCAGCAGCCAACTCTCCTACGAGCAGTACTTC
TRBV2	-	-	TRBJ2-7	CASKDSFYEQYF	TGTGCCAGCAAGGACAGCTTCTACGAGCAGTACTTC
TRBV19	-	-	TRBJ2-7	CASSTAGQPYEQYF	TGTGCCAGTAGTACGGCGGGACAACCATACGAGCAGTACTTC
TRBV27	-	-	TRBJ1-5	CASSLSLLQPQHF	TGTGCCAGCAGTCTTTCTCTGCTACAGCCCCAGCATTTT
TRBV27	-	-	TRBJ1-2	CATTGNPLLYGYTF	TGTGCCACCACGGGAAACCCTCTCCTGTATGGCTACACCTTC
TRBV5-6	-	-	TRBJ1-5	CASSLQGGNQPQHF	TGTGCCAGCAGCTTGCAAGGGGGCAATCAGCCCCAGCATTTT
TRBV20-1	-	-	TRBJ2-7	CSARYLTSYEQYF	TGCAGTGCTAGATACCTTACCTCCTACGAGCAGTACTTC
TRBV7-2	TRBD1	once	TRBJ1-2	CASSLPGTGNGYTF	TGTGCCAGCAGCTTACCCGGGACAGGGAACGGCTACACCTTC
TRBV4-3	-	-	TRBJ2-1	CASSLSRAGNEQFF	TGCGCCAGCAGCCTTAGTCGGGCGGGAAATGAGCAGTTCTTC
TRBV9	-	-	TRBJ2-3	CASSVDSASTDTQYF	TGTGCCAGCAGCGTAGATTCAGCTAGCACAGATACGCAGTATTTT
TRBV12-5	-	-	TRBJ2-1	CASGFGPSYNEQFF	TGTGCTAGTGGTTTCGGACCCTCCTACAATGAGCAGTTCTTC
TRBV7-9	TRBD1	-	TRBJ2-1	CASRDTGASYNEQFF	TGTGCCAGCAGGGACACAGGGGCTTCCTACAATGAGCAGTTCTTC
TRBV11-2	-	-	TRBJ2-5	CASREGETQYF	TGTGCCAGCAGAGAAGGGGAGACCCAGTACTTC
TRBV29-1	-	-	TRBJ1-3	CSVGHSNTIYF	TGCAGCGTTGGACATTCAAACACCATATATTTT
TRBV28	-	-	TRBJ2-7	CASSPRSGAYEQYF	TGTGCCAGCAGTCCCCGGTCAGGAGCCTACGAGCAGTACTTC
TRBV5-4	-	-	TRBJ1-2	CASSFERGRYGYTF	TGTGCCAGCAGCTTTGAGAGGGGTCGGTATGGCTACACCTTC
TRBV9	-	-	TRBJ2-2	CASSVSGGRETGELFF	TGTGCCAGCAGCGTATCGGGGGGCCGGGAGACCGGGGAGCTGTTTTTT
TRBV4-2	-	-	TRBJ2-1	CASSQLSDNEQFF	TGTGCCAGCAGCCAACTTTCGGACAATGAGCAGTTCTTC
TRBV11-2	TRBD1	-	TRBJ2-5	CASGGTGGLETQYF	TGTGCCTCCGGGGGGACAGGGGGTTTAGAGACCCAGTACTTC
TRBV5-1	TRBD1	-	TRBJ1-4	CASSPDRELFF	TGCGCCAGCTCACCGGACAGGGAACTGTTTTTT
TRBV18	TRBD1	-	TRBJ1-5	CASSRPGQGANQPQHF	TGTGCCAGCTCACGCCCGGGACAGGGGGCCAATCAGCCCCAGCATTTT
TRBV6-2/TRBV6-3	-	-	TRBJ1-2	CASTTDGYGYTF	TGTGCCAGCACCACGGACGGCTATGGCTACACCTTC
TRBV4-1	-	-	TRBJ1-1	CASSQGPGATEAFF	TGCGCCAGCAGCCAAGGGCCCGGGGCCACTGAAGCTTTCTTT
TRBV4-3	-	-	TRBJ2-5	CASSTLSGQETQYF	TGCGCCAGCAGCACATTAAGTGGCCAAGAGACCCAGTACTTC
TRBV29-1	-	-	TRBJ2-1	CSVQGGTRLSNEQFF	TGCAGCGTTCAAGGTGGGACTCGGCTAAGCAATGAGCAGTTCTTC
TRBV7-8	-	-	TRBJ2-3	CASSPLGRDTQYF	TGTGCCAGCAGCCCCTTGGGGAGAGATACGCAGTATTTT
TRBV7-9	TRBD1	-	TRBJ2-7	CASSSKDRGGYEQYF	TGTGCCAGCAGCTCCAAGGACAGGGGCGGATACGAGCAGTACTTC
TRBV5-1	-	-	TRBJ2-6	CATNSGANVLTF	TGCGCCACGAACTCTGGGGCCAACGTCCTGACTTTC
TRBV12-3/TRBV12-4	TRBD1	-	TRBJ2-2	CASSEKQGAQNLAGELFF	TGTGCCAGCAGTGAAAAACAGGGGGCGCAAAACTTGGCCGGGGAGCTGTTTTTT
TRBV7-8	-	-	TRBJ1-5	CASSPYNNQPQHF	TGTGCCAGCAGCCCTTATAACAATCAGCCCCAGCATTTT
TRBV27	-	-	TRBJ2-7	CASSSLAGRGRYEQYF	TGTGCCAGCAGTTCGCTCGCGGGCAGGGGGAGGTACGAGCAGTACTTC